The 18 T cell receptor beta chains reported below all come from one sample, sequenced in a study of identical twins. TCRdb fed the 5' RACE reads into MiXCR, producing one record per CDR3 protein. Altogether 200,000 to 300,000 distinct CDR3 sequences are present, over 9.5% being singletons, with the ten largest covering roughly 4%. The data were also submitted as part of a second study, on yellow fever vaccine responses in identical twins.

The sequenced sample was memory (CD45RO+) T cells sorted from blood. All receptors come from a young woman in good health.

This chain joins TRBV28 and TRBJ2-5, with 7 bases identical to TRBD2. The CDR3 contains 15 residues. CDR1 MDHEN and CDR2 SYDVKM come from the germline V gene. V shed 6 bases and J 0 bases; nucleotides not matched to a gene: 7. The CDR3 DNA is TGTGCCAGCAGCCCCGGGGGAGGGTACCAAGAGACCCAGTACTTC. This encodes CASSPGGGYQETQYF.

The rearrangement uses TRBV5-6 and TRBJ2-1; possibly TRBD2 for D (6 bases). The CDR3 is 15 amino acids. CDR1 and CDR2 (germline): SGHDT, YYEEEE. The germline V and J ends were trimmed by 2 bases and 6 bases, with 15 bases remaining between them. In nucleotides, the CDR3 is TGTGCCAGCAGCTTTGACGTAGCGGTGGGCAATGAGCAGTTCTTC. Its protein is CASSFDVAVGNEQFF.

This clonotype turned up a few times. V and J are TRBV20-1 and TRBJ1-5; 8 bases agree with TRBD1. The CDR3 sequence is 14 residues long. V was clipped by 1 base and J by 6 bases; unmatched bases: 5. Looked up from germline, CDR1 is DFQATT and CDR2 is SNEGSKA (reference sequence). The CDR3 DNA reads TGCAGTGCTAGAGGAGGGACAGGTTTTCAGCCCCAGCATTTT. Encoded protein: CSARGGTGFQPQHF.

The CDR3 DNA sequence: TGCAGTGCTGCGGGCTACGAGCAGTACTTC. Residues: CSAAGYEQYF. This chain links TRBV20-1 with TRBJ2-7; TRBD2 might be the D (5 bases). V lost 5 bases and J 3 bases, leaving 5 bases between the germline ends. The CDR3 runs to 10 residues. Germline loops: CDR1 DFQATT, CDR2 SNEGSKA (reference sequence).

The chain uses TRBV2 and TRBJ2-5; D is possibly TRBD1 or TRBD2 (5 bases each). Germline V gene sequence: CDR1 SNHLY, CDR2 FYNNEI. The CDR3 sequence is 15 residues long. V gave up 2 bases and J gave up 1 base, with 11 bases separating them. The CDR3 protein is CASSEFRGAQETQYF. The CDR3 coding sequence is TGTGCCAGCAGTGAATTTAGGGGAGCCCAAGAGACCCAGTACTTC.

CDR3 in amino acids: CASSFLDWGGEQYF. CDR3 in DNA: TGCGCCAGCAGCTTCTTGGACTGGGGAGGGGAGCAGTACTTC. The genes are TRBV5-1 and TRBJ2-7; TRBD2 matches at 7 bases. The CDR3 is 14 amino acids. Germline V gene sequence: CDR1 SGHRS, CDR2 YFSETQ. Trimming at V came to 2 bases and at J to 7 bases, leaving 9 bases not matched to a gene. Full variable domain (missing parts from reference TRBV5-1 and TRBJ2-7): KAGVTQTPRYLIKTRGQQVTLSCSPISGHRSVSWYQQTPGQGLQFLFEYFSETQRNKGNFPGRFSGRQFSNSRSEMNVSTLELGDSALYLCASSFLDWGGEQYFGPGTRLTVT.

This clonotype was seen a handful of times. J is TRBJ2-7 and V is TRBV13, with 10 bases that match TRBD1. J lost 2 bases, V lost 5 bases, and 15 bases had no gene match. CDR1 is PRHDT and CDR2 is FYEKMQ in the germline V gene (reference sequence). This CDR3 is built from 18 residues. For the CDR3, the DNA is TGTGCCAGCAGCCGACTAGATCCGGGACAGGGGTGGACCTACGAGCAGTACTTC. Translated, it gives CASSRLDPGQGWTYEQYF. The full variable domain, rest sourced from reference TRBV13 and TRBJ2-7, is AAGVIQSPRHLIKEKRETATLKCYPIPRHDTVYWYQQGPGQDPQFLISFYEKMQSDKGSIPDRFSAQQFSDYHSELNMSSLELGDSALYFCASSRLDPGQGWTYEQYFGPGTRLTVT.

This clonotype was observed at least ten times. V is TRBV20-1 and J is TRBJ1-2; D is perhaps TRBD1 (5 bases). This CDR3 has 12 amino acids. Looked up from germline, CDR1 is DFQATT and CDR2 is SNEGSKA (reference sequence). The ends were cut back, 8 bases at V and 4 bases at J, with 14 bases in the middle. DNA for the CDR3: TGCAGTCCTCCGGCGGGGGTCTATGGCTACACCTTC. This gives the protein CSPPAGVYGYTF.

The J gene is TRBJ2-1, the V gene TRBV6-5; unclear D gene. V was pared by 7 bases and J by 8 bases, with 9 bases between. From germline, CDR1 is MNHEY and CDR2 SVGAGI. The CDR3 is 11 residues long. The CDR3 bases are TGTGCCAGCACCAGCAGCGATGAGCAGTTCTTC. Amino acid sequence: CASTSSDEQFF.

CDR3 residues: CASSLAKNSPLHF. The CDR3 region has the DNA TGTGCCAGCAGCTTAGCGAAGAATTCACCCCTCCACTTT. The chain couples TRBV7-2 to TRBJ1-6; D is uncertain. The V gene lost 0 bases and the J gene lost 7 bases, with 4 bases spanning the gap. Germline V gene data show CDR1 as SGHTA and CDR2 as FQGNSA. The CDR3 is made up of 13 amino acids.

A remark on this clonotype: This clone may be a read error of a much larger clone one base away. J is TRBJ2-3 and V is TRBV20-1; TRBD2 agrees at 12 bases. CDR1 is DFQATT, CDR2 SNEGSKA, per germline (reference sequence). The CDR3 is 16 residues long. As DNA, the CDR3 is TGCTGTGCTAGAGACCGACTAGCGGGAGATTCAGATACGCAGTATTTT. Amino acids: CCARDRLAGDSDTQYF.

The genes are TRBV5-1 and TRBJ2-2; unclear D gene. The CDR3 sequence is 15 residues long. The germline CDR1 and CDR2 sequences are SGHRS and YFSETQ. Trimming shortened V by 2 bases and J by 4 bases, and 12 bases separated the two germline ends. CDR3 sequence: CASSFMPRGTGELFF. The CDR3 nucleotides are TGCGCCAGCAGCTTCATGCCCCGCGGCACCGGGGAGCTGTTTTTT.

V is TRBV7-3 and J is TRBJ2-3; 7 positions agree with TRBD1. The CDR3 has 15 residues. V was clipped by 1 base and J by 3 bases; unmatched bases: 4. Per germline, CDR1 SGHTA and CDR2 FQGTGA. The CDR3 reads CASSLRQGETDTQYF. The CDR3 region has the DNA TGTGCCAGCAGCTTAAGGCAGGGGGAAACAGATACGCAGTATTTT.

The sample holds many counts of this clonotype. The chain links TRBV7-3 to TRBJ2-2; 13 bases align to TRBD2. This CDR3 has 16 residues. Germline assignment: CDR1 SGHTA and CDR2 FQGTGA. Trimming cost V 4 bases and J 6 bases; bases outside gene matches: 5. DNA of the CDR3: TGTGCCAGCAGCTCACCGGGACTAGCGGGGTCCGGGGAGCTGTTTTTT. Translated, it gives CASSSPGLAGSGELFF.

The V and J genes are TRBV18 and TRBJ2-1, with 8 bases matching TRBD2. There are 15 residues in the CDR3. V shed 3 bases and J 4 bases; nucleotides not matched to a gene: 5. Germline V gene sequence: CDR1 KGHSH, CDR2 LQKENI. DNA of the CDR3: TGTGCCAGCTCACCGGACACTAGCGGTTACAATGAGCAGTTCTTC. Protein product: CASSPDTSGYNEQFF. Supplemented by reference TRBV18 and TRBJ2-1, the full variable domain reads NAGVMQNPRHLVRRRGQEARLRCSPMKGHSHVYWYRQLPEEGLKFMVYLQKENIIDESGMPKERFSAEFPKEGPSILRIQQVVRGDSAAYFCASSPDTSGYNEQFFGPGTRLTVL.

This clonotype was counted many times. The chain is built from TRBV7-2 and TRBJ2-1; 7 bases fit TRBD1. Per germline, CDR1 SGHTA and CDR2 FQGNSA. This CDR3 has 17 residues. The ends lost 0 bases at V and 4 bases at J; junction bases unmatched: 9. CDR3 DNA: TGTGCCAGCAGCTTAGCTGTTGAACAGGGGACATACAATGAGCAGTTCTTC. Amino acids: CASSLAVEQGTYNEQFF.

In nucleotides, the CDR3 is TGCGCCAGCAGCCAAGATCTGGGCACTAATGAAAAACTGTTTTTT. This sequence encodes CASSQDLGTNEKLFF. V gene TRBV4-3 combines with J gene TRBJ1-4; D gene uncertain. Per germline, CDR1 LGHNA and CDR2 YSLEER. Trimming removed 0 bases from V and 2 bases from J, with 7 bases in between. The CDR3 length is 15 residues.

In its sample, this clonotype was seen a few times. J is TRBJ2-3 and V is TRBV14, with D perhaps being TRBD1 or TRBD2 (6 bases each). Per the germline V gene, CDR1 is SGHDN and CDR2 is FVKESK. Trimming shortened V by 5 bases and J by 5 bases, and 17 bases separated the two germline ends. The CDR3 has 15 amino acids. CDR3 residues: CASSYRGGGIDTQYF. CDR3 nucleotides: TGTGCCAGCAGCTACCGCGGAGGGGGAATAGATACGCAGTATTTT. Supplemented by reference TRBV14 and TRBJ2-3, the full variable domain reads EAGVTQFPSHSVIEKGQTVTLRCDPISGHDNLYWYRRVMGKEIKFLLHFVKESKQDESGMPNNRFLAERTGGTYSTLKVQPAELEDSGVYFCASSYRGGGIDTQYFGPGTRLTVL.